The present entry profiles one TCR beta chain with its context. Its antigen is as yet unknown. This specimen comes from a study of STAT5B mutations in CD4+ large granular lymphocyte leukemia. Overall study results and limits: Main leukemic clonotypes were patient-specific, but 25% appeared at low frequency elsewhere.

The length of the CDR3 is 14 residues. Looked up from germline, CDR1 is MNHEY and CDR2 is SMNVEV (reference sequence). With 8 bases clipped from V and 1 base from J, the junction kept 6 bases outside the gene matches. Profiled with immunoSEQ multiplex PCR; TCRdb holds only in-frame clones, not every one. The repertoire consists of about 38,000 clones, with 85% occurring once and the leading ten covering roughly 1.2%. Sequenced: CD4+ T cells from blood buffy coats. This chain uses TRBV27 with TRBJ1-1, with 8 positions matching TRBD1. The TCR originated in a human donor in good health. The CDR3 here is CASPPDRENTEAFF. DNA for the CDR3: TGTGCCAGCCCTCCGGACAGGGAGAACACTGAAGCTTTCTTT.